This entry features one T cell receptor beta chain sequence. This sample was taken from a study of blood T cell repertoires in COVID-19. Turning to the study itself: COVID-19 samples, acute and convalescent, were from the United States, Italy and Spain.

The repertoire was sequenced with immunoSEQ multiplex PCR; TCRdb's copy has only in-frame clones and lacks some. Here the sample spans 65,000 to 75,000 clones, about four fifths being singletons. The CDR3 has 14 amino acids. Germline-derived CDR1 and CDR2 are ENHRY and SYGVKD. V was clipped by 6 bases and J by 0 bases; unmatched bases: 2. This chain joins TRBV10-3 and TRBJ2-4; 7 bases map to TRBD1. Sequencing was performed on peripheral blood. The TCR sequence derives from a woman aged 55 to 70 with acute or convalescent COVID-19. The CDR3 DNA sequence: TGTGCCATCAGCACAGGGGCAGCCAAAAACATTCAGTACTTC. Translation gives CAISTGAAKNIQYF.